This TCR beta chain was obtained from a study of T cell repertoires in ileal Crohn's disease. The study's findings and limits: Within the first postoperative year, endoscopy came at median approximately 6.7 months. Compared with CD4 T cells, sorted CD8 cells carried more expanded clones. All patients with clonality above 26.8% had endoscopic recurrence.

Only a few counts were recorded for this clone. The antigen remains unidentified. The time point was: neoterminal ileum biopsy at postoperative endoscopy, about 6 months after surgery. J was trimmed by 5 bases and V by 5 bases; bases with no gene match: 6. The germline V gene has CDR1 PRHDT and CDR2 FYEKMQ (reference sequence). The CDR3 has 14 amino acids. This table comes from immunoSEQ multiplex PCR, and its TCRdb copy is limited to in-frame clones, with some not included. Counted here are approximately 2,300 clones, 62% occurring once; the ten biggest clones make up 10%. The receptor's source is an adult with Crohn's disease. The sample was ileal tissue. V gene TRBV13 combines with J gene TRBJ2-5; 9 nucleotides match TRBD1. CDR3 loop: CASSDTGGLETQYF. In nucleotides, the CDR3 is TGTGCCAGCAGCGACACAGGGGGCTTGGAGACCCAGTACTTC.